The 13 T cell receptor beta chains given below trace back to one sample, sequenced in a study of cytomegalovirus exposure and HLA in healthy donors. A multiplex PCR was run with 60 Vbeta primers and 13 Jbeta primers. Using immunoSEQ multiplex PCR, the repertoire was profiled, and TCRdb retains in-frame clones only, with some absent. The sample includes 100,000 to 150,000 clones. The sample was PBMCs. All receptors come from a man aged 40-49 years in good health and CMV-seronegative.

The V and J genes are TRBV6-1 and TRBJ2-3; 9 bases map to TRBD1. The CDR3 has 19 residues. V was clipped by 3 bases and J by 5 bases; unmatched bases: 18. CDR1 and CDR2 from the germline V gene are MNHNS and SASEGT. Written as DNA, the CDR3 is TGTGCCAGCAGTGAGTCATACGGTACAGGGGGCGCTAAGGGAGATACGCAGTATTTT. It translates to CASSESYGTGGAKGDTQYF.

The chain combines TRBV1 with TRBJ2-7; TRBD2, the table's D call, was not compared with the DNA. TRBV1 is tagged as a pseudogene. This CDR3 is built from 17 residues. CDR3 residues: CTSSQKESTSGTYEQYF. In DNA, the CDR3 is TGCACCAGCAGCCAAAAGGAGTCGACTAGCGGCACCTACGAGCAGTACTTC.

V usage is TRBV5-4 and J usage is TRBJ2-5; TRBD2 matches 9 bases. Germline V gene lookup returns CDR1 SGHNT and CDR2 YYREEE (reference sequence). Trimming at V came to 1 base and at J to 5 bases, leaving 6 bases not matched to a gene. This CDR3 is built from 15 residues. The CDR3 DNA reads TGTGCCAGCAGCTTGAAGGCGGGAGGGGGGGAGACCCAGTACTTC. It encodes CASSLKAGGGETQYF.

The genes are TRBV10-3 and TRBJ2-2, with 7 bases identical to TRBD2. CDR1 is ENHRY and CDR2 is SYGVKD in the germline V gene. V dropped 8 bases and J dropped 6; count of bases not matched to a gene: 15. This CDR3 is 16 amino acids long. The DNA of the CDR3 is TGTGCCATCCGGGACTACCAAGCCCCTCGCGCCGGGGAGCTGTTTTTT. Its translation: CAIRDYQAPRAGELFF.

CDR3 sequence reads: CASSLLAGAANNEQFF. Here the CDR3 DNA reads TGTGCCAGTAGTTTACTAGCGGGAGCTGCCAACAATGAGCAGTTCTTC. This chain connects TRBV19 to TRBJ2-1, with 11 bases fitting TRBD2. The CDR3 loop spans 16 amino acids. Germline V CDR1 and CDR2: LNHDA, SQIVND (reference sequence). V lost 5 bases, J lost 5 bases, and 8 bases stayed unmatched.

The rearrangement joins TRBV5-1 to TRBJ1-1; TRBD1 matches at 9 bases. This CDR3 region has 15 residues. The germline V gene encodes CDR1 SGHRS and CDR2 YFSETQ. Trimming took 4 bases from V and 1 from J; bases not matched to a gene: 5. The CDR3 DNA reads TGCGCCAGCAGCCAGGGACAGGGAGCGAACACTGAAGCTTTCTTT. Amino acids: CASSQGQGANTEAFF.

The chain links TRBV7-9 to TRBJ2-1, with 7 bases aligning to TRBD2. Unmatched junction bases numbered 10, after V lost 7 bases and J lost 7 bases. Germline values: CDR1 SEHNR, CDR2 FQNEAQ (reference sequence). The CDR3 totals 14 residues. The CDR3: CASILAEPGNEQFF. The DNA for the CDR3 is TGTGCCAGCATCCTAGCGGAGCCGGGGAATGAGCAGTTCTTC.

This chain connects TRBV5-1 to TRBJ2-5, with D perhaps matching TRBD1 (5 bases). Trimming took off 0 bases at V and 2 bases at J, with 14 bases between the two ends. Germline lookup yields CDR1 SGHRS and CDR2 YFSETQ. The length of the CDR3 is 16 residues. The CDR3 here is CASSLGSVGAQETQYF. The CDR3 region has the DNA TGCGCCAGCAGCTTGGGATCGGTAGGGGCACAAGAGACCCAGTACTTC.

The gene calls are TRBV6-5 and TRBJ2-1, with TRBD2 matching over 9 bases. The CDR3 covers 16 residues. Per germline, CDR1 MNHEY and CDR2 SVGAGI. V lost 2 bases, J lost 0 bases, and 2 bases stayed unmatched. CDR3 coding DNA: TGTGCCAGCAGTTACGCGGGGGGGAGCTCCTACAATGAGCAGTTCTTC. Encoded protein: CASSYAGGSSYNEQFF.

The rearrangement joins TRBV7-6 to TRBJ2-1; 8 positions match TRBD2. V gave up 0 bases and J gave up 5 bases; unmatched junction bases: 3. The CDR3 is 15 residues long. Germline CDR1 SGHVS, CDR2 FNYEAQ. CDR3 DNA: TGTGCCAGCAGCTTAGCGGGCGGGAGGCACAATGAGCAGTTCTTC. As protein: CASSLAGGRHNEQFF.

The chain recombines TRBV7-9 with TRBJ1-3, with D unclear. Germline loops: CDR1 SEHNR, CDR2 FQNEAQ (reference sequence). The CDR3 is made up of 15 amino acids. V was pared by 6 bases and J by 1 base, with 13 bases between. CDR3 nucleotides: TGTGCCAGCAGGCGAAGCCCCTGGTCTGGAAACACCATATATTTT. Amino acid sequence: CASRRSPWSGNTIYF. The whole variable domain, remainder taken from reference TRBV7-9 and TRBJ1-3, is DTGVSQNPRHKITKRGQNVTFRCDPISEHNRLYWYRQTLGQGPEFLTYFQNEAQLEKSRLLSDRFSAERPKGSFSTLEIQRTEQGDSAMYLCASRRSPWSGNTIYFGEGSWLTVV.

This sequence joins TRBV5-1 and TRBJ2-5; 9 nucleotides agree with TRBD1. Germline V CDR1 and CDR2: SGHRS, YFSETQ. The CDR3 has 16 amino acids. V lost 4 bases to trimming and J lost 4 bases; unmatched junction nucleotides: 11. The CDR3 protein is CASSRATTGGSETQYF. DNA of the CDR3: TGCGCCAGCAGCCGGGCAACTACAGGGGGCTCAGAGACCCAGTACTTC.

J is TRBJ1-2 and V is TRBV28; 9 nucleotides line up with TRBD1. This CDR3 has 14 amino acids. V was pared by 7 bases and J by 8 bases, with 11 bases of the junction left unmatched. Germline CDR1 and CDR2: MDHEN and SYDVKM. CDR3 DNA: TGTGCCAGCACACCCAGGACAGGGGACTGGGGCTACACCTTC. Translating it yields CASTPRTGDWGYTF.